This T cell receptor beta chain emerged from a study of regulatory T cells in long-lasting Graves disease. With iRepertoire HTBI primers and Arm-PCR of CDR3 regions, TCR beta libraries were built. One entry per CDR3 protein, called by TCRdb with MiXCR from the multiplex PCR reads. The sample includes more than 400,000 distinct CDR3 sequences, roughly 15% of them seen just once. General study findings and limits: Persistent Graves' patients showed a TCR diversity that was lower than that of newly diagnosed ones.

This clonotype was counted ten times or more. Antigen specificity is unknown. Regarding time point: newly diagnosed GD, antithyroid drugs for less than 3 months. PBMC-extracted RNA yielded the TCR library. Blood from the periphery, nine milliliters in all, was drawn into EDTA tubes. The sample also formed part of further work on T cells in Graves' hyperthyroidism and ophthalmopathy. That investigation notes: Most expanded thyroid clonotypes above 0.001 also appeared in blood.

The sequencing here drew on peripheral blood mononuclear cells (PBMCs), taken at new diagnosis, from a patient treated with antithyroid drugs. The sequence derives from a man aged 35-49 years with Graves disease.

The DNA for the CDR3 is TGTGCCAGCAGCCAAGAAGGTGCTATCCAAAACATTCAGTACTTC. It specifies CASSQEGAIQNIQYF. The chain combines TRBV3-1 with TRBJ2-4; no clear D. Germline values: CDR1 LGHDT, CDR2 YNNKEL (reference sequence). The CDR3 totals 15 residues. V gave up 0 bases and J gave up 5 bases, with 11 bases separating them.